This entry concerns a single TCR beta chain. Clones were read by immunoSEQ multiplex PCR, and TCRdb kept only the in-frame ones, dropping some. The sample lists under 80,000 clones; roughly 93% were seen once. The data stem from a study of control samples from healthy donors and cancer patients. The sequence derives from a woman aged 30 to 39 in good health. The sequenced material came from blood.

The CDR3 loop reads CAIKDSSGKAFF. CDR3 DNA sequence: TGCGCCATAAAAGACAGTTCGGGAAAAGCTTTCTTT. The V gene is TRBV10-2, the J gene TRBJ1-1; possible D gene TRBD1, 5 bases. The CDR3 extends over 12 amino acids. Trimming pared 10 bases from V and 9 bases from J, leaving 18 bases between. The germline CDR1 and CDR2 sequences are WSHSY and SAAADI.